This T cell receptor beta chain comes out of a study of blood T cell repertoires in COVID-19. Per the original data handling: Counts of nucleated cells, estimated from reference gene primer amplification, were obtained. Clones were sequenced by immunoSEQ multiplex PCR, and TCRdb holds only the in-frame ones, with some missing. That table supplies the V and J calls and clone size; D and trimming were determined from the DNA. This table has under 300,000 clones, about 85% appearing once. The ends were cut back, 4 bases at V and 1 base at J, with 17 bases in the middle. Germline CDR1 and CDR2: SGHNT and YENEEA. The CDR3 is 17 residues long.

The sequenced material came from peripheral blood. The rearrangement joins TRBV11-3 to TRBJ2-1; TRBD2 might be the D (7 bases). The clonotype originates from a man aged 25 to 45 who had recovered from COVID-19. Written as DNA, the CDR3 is TGTGCCAGCAGCTCCCGCCAGGGAGGGGGATCCTACAATGAGCAGTTCTTC. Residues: CASSSRQGGGSYNEQFF.